This T cell receptor (beta chain) was recorded in a study of regulatory T cells in long-lasting Graves disease (dated by TCRdb to 2020 to 2023). With respect to the entire study: Persistent Graves' disease was defined as antithyroid drug treatment for over 5 years with persistently positive TSH receptor autoantibodies. A total of some 35 samples underwent TCR sequencing, from roughly 13 patients with persistent Graves' disease and roughly 20 patients with newly diagnosed Graves' disease. This study used TCR sequencing and RNA sequencing of peripheral blood to compare persistent Graves' disease patients against newly diagnosed Graves' disease patients. The study took place in China and was registered as a clinical trial. Persistent Graves' disease patients in the clinical cohort had taken antithyroid drugs for approximately 10 years on average. Findings and caveats that apply to the study as a whole: Because the primary lesion, thyroid tissue, could not be accessed, the study looked at peripheral blood alone. As a limitation, the authors acknowledged that the small sample size may reduce accuracy. Compared with newly diagnosed patients, persistent Graves' disease patients had lower TCR Shannon entropy and fewer highly expanded clones, which suggests clonal expansion. TRBV28, TRBJ1-2 and TRBJ2-5 were preferentially used in persistent disease, while TRBV20-1 and TRBJ2-1 were favored in newly diagnosed disease. Sequencing and analysis were limited to the TCR beta chain. Patients with persistent disease shared more public clonotypes (roughly 2,900) than newly diagnosed patients did (more than 900).

The CDR3, from cysteine to phenylalanine, totals 13 residues. The read is trimmed to its CDR3 DNA, 39 bases read in frame from base 1. The CDR1 and CDR2 encoded by the germline V gene (reference sequence) are GTSNPN and SVGIG. The germline V end is reduced by 4 bases and the J end by 6 bases; junction bases left unmatched: 6. Receptors were amplified or captured by multiplex PCR. The run used an Illumina HiSeq 4000. TCR beta libraries were built with iRepertoire HTBI primers and Arm-PCR amplification of CDR3 regions. Gel purification was performed on PCR products prior to sequencing. The paper's data handling went like this. Gene usage analysis of CDR3 amino acid clonotypes relied on the roughly 60 TRBV and 15 or so TRBJ segments identified across samples. COPE and FqMerger were used to merge the filtered high-quality paired reads into contigs. BLAST was used to align contigs to the IMGT TRBV, TRBD and TRBJ reference genes, and CDR3 was defined following IMGT. Highly expanded clones were defined as clonotypes with a frequency above 0.1%. Shannon entropy was used to measure repertoire diversity, and the Gini coefficient was used to measure V-J evenness. Clonotypes shared by more than one individual were considered public. TCRdb itself trimmed the public reads at Q25 with fastp, ran MiXCR and retained productive beta chains. Rows merge per CDR3 protein into single entries with the most common DNA and genes. What appears here as the V and J calls and clone size reflects TCRdb's work, not the paper's. The sample table lists around 400,000 distinct CDR3 sequences, about 20% of them with a count of one. The top ten clones comprise about a quarter of the sample.

This clonotype has more than one count but fewer than ten. There is no known antigen for this receptor. No clone much larger than this one lies a single base away; base qualities are absent. The time point tag for this specimen amounts to: persistent/refractory GD, antithyroid drugs over 5 years with positive TRAb. For both TCR sequencing and RNA sequencing, RNA was extracted from PBMCs in TRIzol. Graves' disease was diagnosed according to American Thyroid Association guidelines. Patients for the study were recruited at an endocrinology department in Xi'an, China. Each patient gave 8.5 to 9.5 milliliters of peripheral blood, collected in an EDTA anticoagulant tube. Ficoll Paque Plus density gradient separation was used to isolate PBMCs, and no further T cell sorting was done. An Agilent 2100 Bioanalyzer and agarose gel were used to check RNA quality, while a NanoDrop 2000 measured RNA concentration.

The starting material was peripheral blood mononuclear cells (PBMCs), obtained when the disease was refractory, from a patient treated with antithyroid drugs. This chain joins TRBV30 to TRBJ1-5; TRBD1 aligns with 7 central bases. The receptor comes from a female donor with Graves disease. The nucleotides are TGTGCCTGGAATGACAGGGAAGGTCAGCCCCAGCATTTT. This yields the protein CAWNDREGQPQHF. Full variable domain (CDR3 extended with the reference TRBV30 and TRBJ1-5 proteins): SQTIHQWPATLVQPVGSPLSLECTVEGTSNPNLYWYRQAAGRGLQLLFYSVGIGQISSEVPQNLSASRPQDRQFILSSKKLLLSDSGFYLCAWNDREGQPQHFGDGTRLSIL.